Listed here are 28 T cell receptor beta chains from one sample, sequenced in a study of response to subunit inactivated influenza vaccine. From the RT-PCR reads, TCRdb called clonotypes with MiXCR, one entry per CDR3 protein. The data show about 540,000 distinct CDR3 sequences, around 25% seen once. The same specimen was also included in a second study, on T cells expressing NK-cell markers. Turning to that study: It was by 5'RACE template switching with UMIs that TCR beta cDNA was made.

Sample: CD4+ T cells sorted from PBMCs, taken about 13 days after vaccination. The source is a man aged 45 to 65 who received an inactivated influenza vaccine.

This clonotype was seen more than once but under ten times. V gene TRBV4-2 combines with J gene TRBJ2-3, with D possibly matching TRBD2 (7 bases). The CDR3 is 14 residues long. V was pared by 4 bases and J by 2 bases, with 10 bases between. CDR1 LGHNA and CDR2 YNFKEQ come from the germline V gene. CDR3 in amino acids: CASSRGGATDTQYF. The CDR3 nucleotides read TGTGCCAGCAGCCGGGGGGGGGCCACAGATACGCAGTATTTT.

This clonotype was observed many times. This chain uses TRBV29-1 with TRBJ2-1; 8 bases line up with TRBD2. This CDR3 comprises 12 residues. Germline CDR1 and CDR2: SQVTM and ANQGSEA. V lost 4 bases and J lost 9; bases outside the gene matches: 5. Written as DNA, the CDR3 is TGCAGCGTTGTTCCAGCGGGGGCTGAGCAGTTCTTC. Protein: CSVVPAGAEQFF.

This rearrangement joins TRBV21-1 to TRBJ2-7; TRBD1 was called by the table and not checked on the DNA. TRBV21-1 is designated a pseudogene. CDR3 size: 16 residues. CDR3 nucleotide sequence: TGTGCCAGCAGCCTACAATACAGGGGGCGCTTCTACGAGCAGTACTTC. Residues: CASSLQYRGRFYEQYF.

The rearrangement uses TRBV9 and TRBJ2-1, with D perhaps TRBD2 (5 bases). This CDR3 comprises 16 residues. CDR1 and CDR2 (germline): SGDLS, YYNGEE. Trimming took 4 bases from V and 7 from J, leaving 21 bases between them. CDR3 amino acids: CASSPRGLGQWNEQFF. The DNA of the CDR3 is TGTGCCAGCAGCCCCAGAGGACTGGGCCAATGGAATGAGCAGTTCTTC.

The chain has TRBV2 and TRBJ2-3; D perhaps matches TRBD2 (5 bases). The CDR3 runs to 16 residues. The V gene lost 3 bases and the J gene lost 4 bases, with 17 bases spanning the gap. Per the germline V gene, CDR1 is SNHLY and CDR2 is FYNNEI. Here the CDR3 DNA reads TGTGCCAGCAGTGATGGAGCGGCAAGAGGCCCAGATACGCAGTATTTT. Translation gives CASSDGAARGPDTQYF.

J is TRBJ2-2 and V is TRBV4-2; 10 bases are shared with TRBD2. The CDR3 has 17 residues. The germline V gene has CDR1 LGHNA and CDR2 YNFKEQ. Trimming took 3 bases from V and 6 from J; bases not matched to a gene: 10. In DNA form, the CDR3 reads TGTGCCAGCAGCCACAAATCAGCGGGGGGGCCCCCCGGGGAGCTGTTTTTT. This gives the protein CASSHKSAGGPPGELFF.

This clonotype was counted between two and nine times. The chain uses TRBV28 and TRBJ1-6, with a tentative D call TRBD1 (6 bases). The CDR3 is 14 amino acids. Germline V CDR1 and CDR2: MDHEN, SYDVKM. V dropped 3 bases and J dropped 7 bases, with 10 bases sitting between them. As DNA, the CDR3 is TGTGCCAGCAGTTTGGGGGGCTTCAATTCACCCCTCCACTTT. This encodes CASSLGGFNSPLHF.

This chain uses TRBV14 with TRBJ2-7; 12 bases map to TRBD2. V dropped 4 bases and J dropped 7; count of bases not matched to a gene: 8. Germline V gene sequence: CDR1 SGHDN, CDR2 FVKESK. CDR3 length: 15 amino acids. The CDR3 loop reads CASSPRLAGVWEQYF. CDR3 sequence (DNA): TGTGCCAGCAGCCCCAGACTAGCGGGAGTTTGGGAGCAGTACTTC.

V is TRBV12-5 and J is TRBJ2-3; TRBD1 is a possible D gene (6 bases). The V and J ends lost 0 bases and 0 bases respectively, with 10 bases between them. Germline CDR1 reads LGHNT; CDR2 reads FRNRAP. The CDR3 sequence is 16 residues long. CDR3 protein: CASGLVVRGSTDTQYF. The CDR3 DNA reads TGTGCTAGTGGTTTGGTAGTCAGGGGCAGCACAGATACGCAGTATTTT. Looking up the rest from reference TRBV12-5 and TRBJ2-3 gives the full variable domain: DARVTQTPRHKVTEMGQEVTMRCQPILGHNTVFWYRQTMMQGLELLAYFRNRAPLDDSGMPKDRFSAEMPDATLATLKIQPSEPRDSAVYFCASGLVVRGSTDTQYFGPGTRLTVL.

This clonotype was observed a handful of times. This chain joins TRBV6-2 or TRBV6-3 and TRBJ2-3; the match to TRBD2 covers 12 bases. The germline V gene has CDR1 MNHEY and CDR2 SVGEGT. There are 16 residues in the CDR3. J gave up 2 bases and V 8 bases, and 8 bases lay outside the gene matches. CDR3 sequence (DNA): TGTGCCAGCGCCGGCCTAGCGGGAGGGTTCACAGATACGCAGTATTTT. Its protein is CASAGLAGGFTDTQYF.

This clonotype was seen a handful of times. A much larger clone sits a single nucleotide away, making a read error possible. This chain connects TRBV7-6 to TRBJ1-6; D gene ambiguous. This CDR3 has 15 amino acids. Germline V gene lookup returns CDR1 SGHVS and CDR2 FNYEAQ. In nucleotides, the CDR3 is TGTCCCAGCAGCTTAAGGCCGGGAGGTAATTCACCCCTCCACTTT. Residues: CPSSLRPGGNSPLHF.

The genes are TRBV9 and TRBJ2-2; D gene ambiguous. Trimming took off 0 bases at V and 2 bases at J, with 11 bases between the two ends. The CDR3 is 16 amino acids. The V gene's germline CDR1 is SGDLS and CDR2 YYNGEE. The CDR3 DNA follows: TGTGCCAGCAGCGTAGCCGTCAGGAAAAACACCGGGGAGCTGTTTTTT. Its protein product is CASSVAVRKNTGELFF.

This chain links TRBV20-1 with TRBJ1-6, with TRBD1 identical over 9 bases. The length of the CDR3 is 17 residues. The germline V gene has CDR1 DFQATT and CDR2 SNEGSKA (reference sequence). J gave up 10 bases and V 0 bases, and 13 bases lay outside the gene matches. The CDR3 DNA is TGCAGTGCTAGAGATATACAATTAGGGACAGGGCGATCACCCCTCCACTTT. It specifies CSARDIQLGTGRSPLHF.

The chain links TRBV7-3 to TRBJ1-4, with D unresolved. Trimming removed 1 base at V and 11 bases at J, with 11 bases between. Per germline, CDR1 SGHTA and CDR2 FQGTGA. CDR3 length equals 13 residues. CDR3 loop: CASSLIKGEKLFF. CDR3 sequence (DNA): TGTGCCAGCAGCTTAATTAAGGGCGAGAAACTGTTTTTT.

This rearrangement joins TRBV20-1 to TRBJ1-1, with 7 nucleotides matching TRBD1. The CDR3 has 13 residues. The trim removed 5 bases at V and 4 bases at J, leaving 7 bases unmatched. CDR1 DFQATT and CDR2 SNEGSKA come from the germline V gene (reference sequence). The CDR3 region has the DNA TGCAGTGCTCCCACAGGGGCGCGCACTGAAGCTTTCTTT. Its translation is CSAPTGARTEAFF.

Only a few counts were recorded for this clonotype. Here the CDR3 DNA reads TGTGCCAGCAGCCAATTCCGGGATACGCAGTATTTT. This translates into CASSQFRDTQYF. V and J are TRBV3-1 and TRBJ2-3; D gene ambiguous. This CDR3 region has 12 residues. The V gene lost 2 bases and the J gene lost 6 bases, with 6 bases spanning the gap. Germline loops: CDR1 LGHDT, CDR2 YNNKEL (reference sequence).

Points on this clonotype: The junction and the germline gene differ at one end; a read error may be behind it. This chain uses TRBV6-2 or TRBV6-3 with TRBJ2-7; no firm D call. The CDR3 is 13 amino acids. The germline CDR1 and CDR2 sequences are MNHEY and SVGEGT. CDR3 protein: CTSKNRKGYEQYF. The CDR3 DNA sequence: TGTACCAGCAAGAATCGGAAAGGCTACGAGCAGTACTTC.

CDR3 sequence: CASSYVAGEETQYF. The CDR3 DNA reads TGCGCCAGCAGCTATGTCGCAGGGGAAGAGACCCAGTACTTC. The V and J genes are TRBV5-1 and TRBJ2-5; D is perhaps TRBD1 (6 bases). The V gene lost 3 bases and the J gene lost 3 bases, with 12 bases spanning the gap. This CDR3 is 14 amino acids long. Germline values: CDR1 SGHRS, CDR2 YFSETQ.

V gene TRBV18 combines with J gene TRBJ2-7; TRBD2 matches 8 bases. The germline gives CDR1 KGHSH, CDR2 LQKENI. V gave up 3 bases and J gave up 0 bases; unmatched junction bases: 4. The CDR3 loop spans 15 amino acids. The CDR3 DNA follows: TGTGCCAGCTCACCCAGCGGGAGAAGCTCCTACGAGCAGTACTTC. Protein sequence: CASSPSGRSSYEQYF.

This clonotype has only a few counts. This sequence joins TRBV30 and TRBJ2-7; D is unresolved. CDR1 is GTSNPN and CDR2 is SVGIG in the germline V gene (reference sequence). This CDR3 has 14 residues. V lost 2 bases to trimming and J lost 6 bases, with 17 bases between them. CDR3 sequence (DNA): TGTGCCTGGAGTCCCCGTTCTTTCCCCTCCGAGCAGTACTTC. This encodes CAWSPRSFPSEQYF.

This clonotype appeared a few times. The chain combines TRBV20-1 with TRBJ2-5, with D perhaps TRBD1 or TRBD2 (5 bases each). V was trimmed by 4 bases and J by 2 bases, leaving 17 bases between them. This CDR3 has 15 residues. Germline V CDR1 and CDR2: DFQATT, SNEGSKA (reference sequence). CDR3 sequence (DNA): TGCAGTGCTAACCCACTCCAGGGACGACAAGAGACCCAGTACTTC. It encodes CSANPLQGRQETQYF.

The J gene is TRBJ1-6, the V gene TRBV7-9; TRBD1 matches at 9 bases. CDR1 and CDR2 (germline): SEHNR, FQNEAQ (reference sequence). The CDR3 loop spans 16 amino acids. The V and J ends lost 3 bases and 3 bases, in that order; junction bases with no gene match: 3. CDR3 region: CASSFTGGNYNSPLHF. The CDR3, as DNA: TGTGCCAGCAGCTTTACAGGGGGCAACTATAATTCACCCCTCCACTTT. The complete variable domain, with remaining parts taken from reference TRBV7-9 and TRBJ1-6, reads DTGVSQNPRHKITKRGQNVTFRCDPISEHNRLYWYRQTLGQGPEFLTYFQNEAQLEKSRLLSDRFSAERPKGSFSTLEIQRTEQGDSAMYLCASSFTGGNYNSPLHFGNGTRLTVT.

The chain has TRBV6-5 and TRBJ1-3; maybe TRBD1 (6 bases). The germline V gene encodes CDR1 MNHEY and CDR2 SVGAGI. With 0 bases removed from V and 2 bases from J, the gap between germline ends came to 8 bases. This CDR3 comprises 15 residues. The CDR3 DNA is TGTGCCAGCAGTTACTCTGGGGGGCCTGGAAACACCATATATTTT. Translated: CASSYSGGPGNTIYF.

This clonotype was seen ten or more times. This chain joins TRBV15 and TRBJ2-1, with 8 bases identical to TRBD2. The V and J ends lost 0 bases and 10 bases, in that order; junction bases with no gene match: 14. The CDR3 totals 17 residues. The germline V gene encodes CDR1 LNHNV and CDR2 YYDKDF (reference sequence). The CDR3 nucleotides are TGTGCCACCAGCAGAGATCGTCGGGGGGGGCTAGTTGAGGAGCAGTTCTTC. It yields the protein CATSRDRRGGLVEEQFF.

This clonotype was detected only a few times. The V gene is TRBV5-4, the J gene TRBJ1-6, with TRBD1 as a possible D gene (5 bases). V lost 3 bases and J 1 base, leaving 8 bases between the germline ends. The CDR3 covers 15 residues. Germline V gene data show CDR1 as SGHNT and CDR2 as YYREEE (reference sequence). Written as DNA, the CDR3 is TGTGCCAGCAGCTCTACAGGATCCTATAATTCACCCCTCCACTTT. Amino acid sequence: CASSSTGSYNSPLHF.

This clonotype has ten or more counts. The chain combines TRBV29-1 with TRBJ1-1, with D unresolved. Per germline, CDR1 SQVTM and CDR2 ANQGSEA. The CDR3 loop spans 16 amino acids. V lost 3 bases to trimming and J lost 0 bases, with 17 bases between them. CDR3 protein: CSVEFVGRGMNTEAFF. Written as DNA, the CDR3 is TGCAGCGTTGAGTTTGTAGGGCGGGGAATGAACACTGAAGCTTTCTTT.

This chain uses TRBV2 with TRBJ2-5; D is unresolved. V lost 5 bases and J lost 4, with 5 bases in between. Looked up from germline, CDR1 is SNHLY and CDR2 is FYNNEI. The CDR3 spans 11 residues. DNA of the CDR3: TGTGCCAGCAGTTCAACAGAGACCCAGTACTTC. This translates into CASSSTETQYF.

This clonotype was recorded at least ten times. V gene TRBV5-1 combines with J gene TRBJ1-4, with D maybe TRBD1 (5 bases). The CDR3 sequence is 14 residues long. V lost 4 bases, J lost 10 bases, and 17 bases lay in between. The germline V gene encodes CDR1 SGHRS and CDR2 YFSETQ. The chain's CDR3 is CASSEGRPDGKLFF. For the CDR3, the DNA is TGCGCCAGCAGCGAGGGACGGCCAGATGGAAAACTGTTTTTT.